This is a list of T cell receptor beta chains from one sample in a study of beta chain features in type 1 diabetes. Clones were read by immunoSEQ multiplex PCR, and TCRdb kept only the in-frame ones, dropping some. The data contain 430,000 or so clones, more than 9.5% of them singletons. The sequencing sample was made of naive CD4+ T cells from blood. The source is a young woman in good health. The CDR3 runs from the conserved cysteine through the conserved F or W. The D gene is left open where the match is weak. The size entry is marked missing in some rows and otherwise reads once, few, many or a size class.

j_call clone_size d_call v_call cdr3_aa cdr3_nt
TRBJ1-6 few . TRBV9 CASSGHRDSPLHF TGTGCCAGCAGCGGCCACAGGGATTCACCCCTCCACTTT
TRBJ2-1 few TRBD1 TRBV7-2 CASGTSWDRGKFF TGTGCCAGCGGGACAAGTTGGGACAGAGGGAAGTTCTTC
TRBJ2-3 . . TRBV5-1 CASSLVGLSTDTQYF TGCGCCAGCAGCTTGGTGGGGTTAAGCACAGATACGCAGTATTTT
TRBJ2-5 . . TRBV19 CASSNPGLGGETQYF TGTGCCAGTAGTAATCCAGGACTGGGCGGAGAGACCCAGTACTTC
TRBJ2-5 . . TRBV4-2 CASSPGGSETQYF TGTGCCAGCAGCCCTGGGGGATCGGAGACCCAGTACTTC
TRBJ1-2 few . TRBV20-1 CSARGKDGYTF TGCAGTGCTCGGGGCAAGGATGGCTACACCTTC
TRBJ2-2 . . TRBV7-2 CASSLRQGPGELFF TGTGCCAGCAGCTTACGGCAGGGGCCAGGGGAGCTGTTTTTT
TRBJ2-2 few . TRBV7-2 CASSLGGKGRTGELFF TGTGCCAGCAGCTTAGGAGGGAAGGGAAGGACCGGGGAGCTGTTTTTT
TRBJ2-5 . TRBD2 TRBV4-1 CASSQDGTSVETQYF TGCGCCAGCAGCCAAGACGGGACTAGCGTTGAGACCCAGTACTTC
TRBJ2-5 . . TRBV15 CATSREHLWGSFSETQYF TGTGCCACCAGCAGAGAACACCTCTGGGGGTCCTTCAGCGAGACCCAGTACTTC
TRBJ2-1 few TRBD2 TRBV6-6 CASSPWTSGNEQFF TGTGCCAGCAGTCCTTGGACTAGCGGGAATGAGCAGTTCTTC
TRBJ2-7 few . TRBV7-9 CASSPTGYKVPAYEQYF TGTGCCAGCAGCCCTACGGGTTACAAGGTCCCAGCCTACGAGCAGTACTTC
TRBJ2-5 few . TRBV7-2 CASSFKSPGTQYF TGTGCCAGCAGCTTTAAATCCCCGGGGACCCAGTACTTC
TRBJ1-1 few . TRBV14 CASSQARHTGGAFF TGTGCCAGCAGCCAAGCGCGGCATACTGGGGGAGCTTTCTTT